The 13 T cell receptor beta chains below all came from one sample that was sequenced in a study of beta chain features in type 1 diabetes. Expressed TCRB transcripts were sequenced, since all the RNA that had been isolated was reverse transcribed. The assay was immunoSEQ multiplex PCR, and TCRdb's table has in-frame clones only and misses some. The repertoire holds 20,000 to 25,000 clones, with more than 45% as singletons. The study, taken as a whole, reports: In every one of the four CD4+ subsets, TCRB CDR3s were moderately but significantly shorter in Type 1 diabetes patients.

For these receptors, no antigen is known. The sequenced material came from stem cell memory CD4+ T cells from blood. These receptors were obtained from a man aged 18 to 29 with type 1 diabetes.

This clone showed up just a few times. The CDR3 reads CASSLGASRVEQFF. The DNA for the CDR3 is TGTGCCAGCAGCTTAGGGGCTTCGCGGGTGGAGCAGTTCTTC. The gene calls are TRBV7-2 and TRBJ2-1, with D perhaps TRBD2 (5 bases). The germline CDR1 and CDR2 sequences are SGHTA and FQGNSA. Trimming removed 1 base at V and 10 bases at J, with 14 bases between. The CDR3 runs to 14 residues.

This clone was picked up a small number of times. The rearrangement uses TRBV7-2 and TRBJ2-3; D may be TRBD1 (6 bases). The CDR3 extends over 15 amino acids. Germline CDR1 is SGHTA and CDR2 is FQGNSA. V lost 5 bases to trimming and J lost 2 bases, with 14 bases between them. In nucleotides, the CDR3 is TGTGCCAGCAGCCCGTGGGTGGGGGCCACAGATACGCAGTATTTT. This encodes CASSPWVGATDTQYF.

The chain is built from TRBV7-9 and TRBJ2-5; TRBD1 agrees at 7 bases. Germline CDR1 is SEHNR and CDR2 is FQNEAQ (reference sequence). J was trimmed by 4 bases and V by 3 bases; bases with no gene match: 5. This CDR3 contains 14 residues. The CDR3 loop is CASSFQGVGETQYF. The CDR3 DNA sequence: TGTGCCAGCAGCTTCCAGGGGGTGGGAGAGACCCAGTACTTC.

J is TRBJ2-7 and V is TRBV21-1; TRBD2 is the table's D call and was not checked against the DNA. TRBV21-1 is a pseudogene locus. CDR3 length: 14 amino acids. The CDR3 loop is CASSKVSFSYEQYF. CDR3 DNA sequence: TGTGCCAGCAGCAAAGTGTCTTTCTCCTACGAGCAGTACTTC.

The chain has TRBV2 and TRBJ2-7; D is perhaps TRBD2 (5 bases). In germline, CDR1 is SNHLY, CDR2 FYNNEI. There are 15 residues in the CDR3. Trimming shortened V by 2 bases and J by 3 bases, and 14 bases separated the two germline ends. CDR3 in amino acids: CASSELASPYYEQYF. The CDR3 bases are TGTGCCAGCAGTGAATTGGCTAGCCCCTACTACGAGCAGTACTTC.

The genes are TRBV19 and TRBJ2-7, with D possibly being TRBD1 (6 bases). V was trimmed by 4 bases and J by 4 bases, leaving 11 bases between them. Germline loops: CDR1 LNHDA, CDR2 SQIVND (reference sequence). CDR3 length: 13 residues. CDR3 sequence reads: CASSREQGYEQYF. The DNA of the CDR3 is TGTGCCAGTAGTAGGGAACAGGGTTACGAGCAGTACTTC.

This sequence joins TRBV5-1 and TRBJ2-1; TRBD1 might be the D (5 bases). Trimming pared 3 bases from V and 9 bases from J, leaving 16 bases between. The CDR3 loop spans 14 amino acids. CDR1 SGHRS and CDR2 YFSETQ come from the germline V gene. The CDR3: CASSYFAQQGEQFF. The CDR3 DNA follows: TGCGCCAGCAGCTATTTCGCGCAGCAGGGTGAGCAGTTCTTC.

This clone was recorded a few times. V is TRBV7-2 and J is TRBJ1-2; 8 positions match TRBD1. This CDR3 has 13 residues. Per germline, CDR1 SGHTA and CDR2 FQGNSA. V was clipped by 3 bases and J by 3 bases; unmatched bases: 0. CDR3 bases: TGTGCCAGCAGCTTGGACAGGGACTATGGCTACACCTTC. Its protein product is CASSLDRDYGYTF.

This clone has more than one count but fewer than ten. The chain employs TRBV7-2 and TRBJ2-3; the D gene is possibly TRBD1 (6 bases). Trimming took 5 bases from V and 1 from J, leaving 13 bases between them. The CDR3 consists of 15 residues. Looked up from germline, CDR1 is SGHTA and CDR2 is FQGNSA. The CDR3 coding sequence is TGTGCCAGCAGCCCGCAGGGGATACGCACAGATACGCAGTATTTT. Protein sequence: CASSPQGIRTDTQYF.

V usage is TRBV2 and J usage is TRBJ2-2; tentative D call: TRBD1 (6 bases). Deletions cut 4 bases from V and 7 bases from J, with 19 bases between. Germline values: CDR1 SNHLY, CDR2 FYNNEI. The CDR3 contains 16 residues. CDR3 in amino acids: CASSARQGRGNGELFF. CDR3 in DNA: TGTGCCAGCAGTGCACGGCAGGGCAGGGGTAACGGGGAGCTGTTTTTT.

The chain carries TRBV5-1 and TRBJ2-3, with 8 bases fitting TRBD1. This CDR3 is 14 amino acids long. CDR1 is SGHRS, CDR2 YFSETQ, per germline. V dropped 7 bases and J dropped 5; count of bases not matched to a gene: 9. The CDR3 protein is CASVPGGMVDTQYF. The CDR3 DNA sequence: TGCGCCAGCGTCCCAGGGGGCATGGTAGATACGCAGTATTTT.

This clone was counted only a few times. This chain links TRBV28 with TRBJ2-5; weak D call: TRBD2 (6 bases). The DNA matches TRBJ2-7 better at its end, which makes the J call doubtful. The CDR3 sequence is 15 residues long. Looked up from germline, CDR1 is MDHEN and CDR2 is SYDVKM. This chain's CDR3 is CASSLGGVNSYEQYF. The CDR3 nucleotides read TGTGCCAGCAGTTTAGGCGGGGTGAACTCCTACGAGCAGTACTTC.

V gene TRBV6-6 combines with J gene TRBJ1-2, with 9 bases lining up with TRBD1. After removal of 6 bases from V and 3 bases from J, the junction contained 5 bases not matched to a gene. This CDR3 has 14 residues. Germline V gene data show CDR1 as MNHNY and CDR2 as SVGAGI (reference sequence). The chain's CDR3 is CASRNRGLDYGYTF. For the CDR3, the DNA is TGTGCCAGCAGAAACAGGGGGCTAGACTATGGCTACACCTTC.